Below, one T cell receptor beta chain is given with its context. Its matching antigen is unknown. The source of the sample is a study of cytomegalovirus exposure and HLA in healthy donors. Study results and caveats: An analysis was carried out at a later point. It showed that HLA-associated TCR beta chains were more clonally expanded than equally common non-associated chains.

Vbeta (60) and Jbeta (13) primers were used in the PCR. The repertoire was sequenced with immunoSEQ multiplex PCR; TCRdb's copy has only in-frame clones and lacks some. This table holds approximately 140,000 clones, 70% to 80% found once. The CDR3 runs to 14 residues. Trimming left V 5 bases short and J 0 bases short, with 7 bases between. Germline CDR1 is SEHNR and CDR2 is FQNEAQ (reference sequence). Sequencing was carried out using PBMCs. V gene TRBV7-9 combines with J gene TRBJ1-4; no clear D. The sequence derives from a male donor in good health and CMV-seronegative. Written as DNA, the CDR3 is TGTGCCAGCAGCACAGTTGCAACTAATGAAAAACTGTTTTTT. It encodes CASSTVATNEKLFF.